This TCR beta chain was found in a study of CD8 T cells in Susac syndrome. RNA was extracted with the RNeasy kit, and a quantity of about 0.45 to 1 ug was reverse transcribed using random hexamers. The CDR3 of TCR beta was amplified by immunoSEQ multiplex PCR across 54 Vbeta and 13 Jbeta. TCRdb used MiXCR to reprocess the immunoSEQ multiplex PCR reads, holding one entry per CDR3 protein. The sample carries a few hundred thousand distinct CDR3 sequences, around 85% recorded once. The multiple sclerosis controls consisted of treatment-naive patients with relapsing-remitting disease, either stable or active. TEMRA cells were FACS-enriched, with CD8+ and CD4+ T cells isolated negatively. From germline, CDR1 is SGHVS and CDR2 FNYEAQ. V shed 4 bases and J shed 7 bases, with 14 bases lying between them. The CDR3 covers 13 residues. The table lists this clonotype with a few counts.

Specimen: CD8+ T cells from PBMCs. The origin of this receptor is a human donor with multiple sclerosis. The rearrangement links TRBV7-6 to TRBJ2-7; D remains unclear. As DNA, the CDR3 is TGTGCCAGCAGCTCCACCTACGTTTCTGAGCAGTACTTC. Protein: CASSSTYVSEQYF.